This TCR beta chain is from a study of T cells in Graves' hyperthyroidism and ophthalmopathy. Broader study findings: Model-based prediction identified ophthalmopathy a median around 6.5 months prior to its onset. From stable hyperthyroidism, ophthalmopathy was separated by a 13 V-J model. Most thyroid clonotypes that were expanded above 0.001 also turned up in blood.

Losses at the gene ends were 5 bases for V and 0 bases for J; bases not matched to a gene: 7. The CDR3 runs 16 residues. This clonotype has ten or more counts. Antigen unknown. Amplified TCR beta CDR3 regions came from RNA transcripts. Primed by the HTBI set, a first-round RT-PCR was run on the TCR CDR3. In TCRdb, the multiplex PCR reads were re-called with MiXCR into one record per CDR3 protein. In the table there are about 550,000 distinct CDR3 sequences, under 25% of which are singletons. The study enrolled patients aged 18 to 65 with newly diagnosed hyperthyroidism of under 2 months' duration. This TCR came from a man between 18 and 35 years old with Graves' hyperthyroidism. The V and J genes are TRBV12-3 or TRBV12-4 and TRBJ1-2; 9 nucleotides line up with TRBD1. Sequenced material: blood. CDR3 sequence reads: CASSQGDRDTNYGYTF. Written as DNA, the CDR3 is TGTGCCAGCAGTCAAGGGGACAGGGACACTAACTATGGCTACACCTTC.